The sequence of this TCR beta chain was determined in a study of blood T cell repertoires in COVID-19. Germline V gene sequence: CDR1 MNHEY, CDR2 SVGEGT. The V segment lost 5 bases and the J segment 4 bases; nucleotides outside the gene matches: 5. The length of the CDR3 is 15 residues. In the original processing: Reference gene primer amplification yielded estimated nucleated cell counts. Profiling relied on immunoSEQ multiplex PCR, and the TCRdb table lists in-frame clones only, not all of them. The V and J calls and the clone size are those of that table, but D and trimming were determined from the DNA. The table has approximately 230,000 clones, approximately 90% seen once.

The sequenced sample consisted of PBMCs or T cells enriched from blood (not recorded which). V is TRBV6-2 or TRBV6-3 and J is TRBJ2-1; 10 nucleotides match TRBD2. The source is a man in his forties who had recovered from COVID-19. DNA of the CDR3: TGTGCCAGCAGTGCCCTACTAGCGGGATACAATGAGCAGTTCTTC. Translating it yields CASSALLAGYNEQFF.